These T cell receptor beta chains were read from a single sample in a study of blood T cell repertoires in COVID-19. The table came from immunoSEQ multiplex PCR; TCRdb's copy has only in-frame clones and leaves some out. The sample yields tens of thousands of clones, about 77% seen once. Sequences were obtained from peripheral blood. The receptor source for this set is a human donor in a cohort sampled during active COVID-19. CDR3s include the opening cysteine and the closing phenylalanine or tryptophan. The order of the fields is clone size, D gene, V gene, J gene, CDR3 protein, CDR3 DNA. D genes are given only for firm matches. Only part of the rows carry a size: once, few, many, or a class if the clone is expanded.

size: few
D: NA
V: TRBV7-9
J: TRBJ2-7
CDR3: CASSWSSGEQYF
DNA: TGTGCCAGCAGTTGGAGTTCCGGAGAGCAGTACTTC

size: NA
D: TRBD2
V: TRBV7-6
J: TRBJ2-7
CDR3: CASSLGETSGAYEQYF
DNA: TGTGCCAGCAGCTTAGGAGAGACTAGCGGGGCCTACGAGCAGTACTTC

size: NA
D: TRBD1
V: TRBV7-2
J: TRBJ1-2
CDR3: CASSPGGVGGYTF
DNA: TGTGCCAGCAGCCCAGGGGGAGTGGGAGGCTACACCTTC

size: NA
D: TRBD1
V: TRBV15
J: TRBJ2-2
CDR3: CATSSQTGVGELFF
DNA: TGTGCCACCAGCAGCCAAACAGGGGTCGGGGAGCTGTTTTTT

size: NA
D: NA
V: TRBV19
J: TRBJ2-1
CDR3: CASKEGAAGDNEQFF
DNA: TGTGCCAGTAAGGAGGGGGCAGCGGGTGACAATGAGCAGTTCTTC

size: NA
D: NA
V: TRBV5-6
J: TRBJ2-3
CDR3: CASRDGVLTSTDTQYF
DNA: TGTGCCAGCAGAGACGGGGTTCTCACTAGCACAGATACGCAGTATTTT

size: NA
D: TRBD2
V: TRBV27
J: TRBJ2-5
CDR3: CASSRKAGGHVETQYF
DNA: TGTGCCAGCAGTCGAAAAGCGGGAGGCCACGTAGAGACCCAGTACTTC

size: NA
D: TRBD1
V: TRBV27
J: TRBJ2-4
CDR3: CASSKRGTGAIQYF
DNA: TGTGCCAGCAGTAAACGGGGGACAGGGGCCATTCAGTACTTC

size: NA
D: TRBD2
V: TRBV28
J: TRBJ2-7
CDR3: CASSPSGLAMSYEQYF
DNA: TGTGCCAGCAGTCCCTCAGGACTAGCCATGAGCTACGAGCAGTACTTC

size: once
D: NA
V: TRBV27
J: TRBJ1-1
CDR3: CASSSRVNTEAFF
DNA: TGTGCCAGCAGTTCCCGGGTTAACACTGAAGCTTTCTTT

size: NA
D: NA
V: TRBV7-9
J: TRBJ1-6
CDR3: CASSPVGRGTPLHF
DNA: TGTGCCAGCAGCCCAGTGGGCAGGGGTACACCCCTCCACTTT

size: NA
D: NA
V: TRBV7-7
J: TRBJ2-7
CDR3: CASSLALDSYYEQYF
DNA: TGTGCTAGCAGCTTAGCGCTTGACTCTTACTACGAGCAGTACTTC

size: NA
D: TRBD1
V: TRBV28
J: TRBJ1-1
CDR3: CASSSPQGARTEAFF
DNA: TGTGCCAGCAGTTCCCCGCAGGGGGCGAGAACTGAAGCTTTCTTT

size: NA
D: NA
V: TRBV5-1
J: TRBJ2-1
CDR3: CASSAGYRSSYNEQFF
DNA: TGCGCCAGCAGCGCGGGCTACCGGAGCTCCTACAATGAGCAGTTCTTC

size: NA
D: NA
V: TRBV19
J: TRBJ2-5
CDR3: CASSLSGAQYF
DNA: TGTGCCAGTAGTTTGTCGGGGGCCCAGTACTTC

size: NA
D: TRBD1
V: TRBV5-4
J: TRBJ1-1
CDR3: CASSPWTGWTNTEAFF
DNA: TGTGCCAGCAGCCCCTGGACAGGGTGGACGAACACTGAAGCTTTCTTT

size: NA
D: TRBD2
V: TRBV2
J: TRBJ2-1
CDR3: CASSFGLAGVHNEQFF
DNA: TGTGCCAGCAGTTTCGGACTAGCGGGAGTCCACAATGAGCAGTTCTTC

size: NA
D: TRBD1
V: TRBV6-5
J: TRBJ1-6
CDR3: CASRGGQGNNSPLHF
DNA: TGTGCCAGCAGAGGAGGACAGGGGAATAATTCACCCCTCCACTTT

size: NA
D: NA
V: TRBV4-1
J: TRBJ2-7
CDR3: CASSQAPSPSYEQYF
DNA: TGCGCCAGCAGCCAAGCCCCCTCCCCTTCCTACGAGCAGTACTTC

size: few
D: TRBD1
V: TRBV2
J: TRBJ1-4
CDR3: CASRDDRVEKLFF
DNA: TGTGCCAGCAGGGATGACAGGGTCGAAAAACTGTTTTTT

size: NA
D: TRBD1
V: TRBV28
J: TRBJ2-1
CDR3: CASRRGRDSTLNEQFF
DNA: TGTGCCAGCAGACGGGGCCGGGACAGCACTCTCAATGAGCAGTTCTTC

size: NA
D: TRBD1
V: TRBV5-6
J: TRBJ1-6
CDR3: CASSPRGGMPDRGGSPLHF
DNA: TGTGCCAGCAGCCCTCGAGGAGGAATGCCGGACAGGGGAGGTTCACCCCTCCACTTT

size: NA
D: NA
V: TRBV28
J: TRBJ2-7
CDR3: CASSRAGGYEQYF
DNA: TGTGCCAGCAGCCGGGCCGGGGGTTACGAGCAGTACTTC

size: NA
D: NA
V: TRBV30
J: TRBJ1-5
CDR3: CAWSTGTSNQPQHF
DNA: TGTGCCTGGAGTACGGGGACATCAAACCAGCCCCAGCATTTT

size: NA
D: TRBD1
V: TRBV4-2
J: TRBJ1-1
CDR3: CASSQGTGVYTEAFF
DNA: TGTGCCAGCAGCCAAGGGACAGGGGTGTACACTGAAGCTTTCTTT

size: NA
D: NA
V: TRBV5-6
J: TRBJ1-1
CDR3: CASSSAAENTEAFF
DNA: TGTGCCAGCAGCTCTGCAGCGGAGAACACTGAAGCTTTCTTT

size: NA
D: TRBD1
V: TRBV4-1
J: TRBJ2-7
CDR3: CASSQERQGGGQYF
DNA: TGCGCCAGCAGCCAAGAAAGACAGGGGGGCGGGCAGTACTTC

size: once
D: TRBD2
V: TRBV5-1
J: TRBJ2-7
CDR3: CASSLRGTSPTSYEQYF
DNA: TGCGCCAGCAGCTTGAGAGGGACTAGCCCTACTTCCTACGAGCAGTACTTC

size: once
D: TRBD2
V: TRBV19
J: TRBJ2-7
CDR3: CASRLAGGNEQYF
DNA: TGTGCCAGTAGGTTAGCGGGAGGGAACGAGCAGTACTTC

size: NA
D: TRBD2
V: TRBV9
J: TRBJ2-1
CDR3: CASSVARASGRFEQFF
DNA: TGTGCCAGCAGCGTAGCTAGGGCTAGCGGGAGGTTTGAGCAGTTCTTC

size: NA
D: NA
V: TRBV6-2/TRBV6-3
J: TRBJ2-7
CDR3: CASSYGSGLSYEQYF
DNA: TGTGCCAGCAGTTACGGTAGCGGTTTATCCTACGAGCAGTACTTC

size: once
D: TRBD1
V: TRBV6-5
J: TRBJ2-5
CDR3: CASSYSTGGGQETQYF
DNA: TGTGCCAGCAGTTACTCGACAGGGGGGGGTCAAGAGACCCAGTACTTC

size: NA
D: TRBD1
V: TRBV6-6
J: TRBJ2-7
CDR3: CASSYLGGYTYEQYF
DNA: TGTGCCAGCAGTTACTTAGGGGGCTACACCTACGAGCAGTACTTC

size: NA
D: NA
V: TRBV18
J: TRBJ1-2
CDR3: CASSLREGVNYGYTF
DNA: TGTGCCAGCTCACTGCGGGAGGGGGTCAACTATGGCTACACCTTC

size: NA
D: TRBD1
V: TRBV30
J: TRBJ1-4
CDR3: CAWQAGGPGKLFF
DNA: TGTGCCTGGCAAGCAGGGGGCCCAGGAAAACTGTTTTTT

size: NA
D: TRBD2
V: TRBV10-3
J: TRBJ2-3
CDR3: CAISGSGLALSTDTQYF
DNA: TGTGCCATCAGTGGCTCGGGACTAGCGTTGAGCACAGATACGCAGTATTTT

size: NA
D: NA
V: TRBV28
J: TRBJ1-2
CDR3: CASRSEGVGYGYTF
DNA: TGTGCCAGCAGAAGCGAAGGGGTGGGCTATGGCTACACCTTC

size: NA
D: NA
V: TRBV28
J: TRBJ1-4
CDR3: CASSYTWTNEKLFF
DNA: TGTGCCAGCAGTTACACCTGGACTAATGAAAAACTGTTTTTT

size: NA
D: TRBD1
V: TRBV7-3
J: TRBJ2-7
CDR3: CASSLDRGTYEQYF
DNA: TGTGCCAGCAGCTTAGACAGGGGAACCTACGAGCAGTACTTC

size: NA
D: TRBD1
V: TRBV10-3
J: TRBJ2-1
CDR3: CATGDRSINEQFF
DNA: TGTGCCACCGGGGACAGGAGTATCAATGAGCAGTTCTTC

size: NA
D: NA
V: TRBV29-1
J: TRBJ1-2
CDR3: CSAQVALSVYGYTF
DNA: TGCAGCGCCCAGGTGGCCCTCAGTGTCTATGGCTACACCTTC

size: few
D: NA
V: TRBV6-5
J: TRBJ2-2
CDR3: CASKYRGDGTGELFF
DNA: TGTGCCAGCAAATACCGGGGAGACGGCACCGGGGAGCTGTTTTTT

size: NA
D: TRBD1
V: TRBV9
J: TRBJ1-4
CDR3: CASSGVGQGKGKLFF
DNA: TGTGCCAGCAGCGGGGTAGGACAGGGGAAAGGAAAACTGTTTTTT

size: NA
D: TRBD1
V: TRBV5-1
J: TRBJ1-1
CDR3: CASRTGTGYTEAFF
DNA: TGCGCCAGCCGGACCGGGACAGGGTACACTGAAGCTTTCTTT

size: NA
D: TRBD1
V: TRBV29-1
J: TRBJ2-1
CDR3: CSVRDRENEQFF
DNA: TGCAGCGTCCGGGACAGGGAAAATGAGCAGTTCTTC

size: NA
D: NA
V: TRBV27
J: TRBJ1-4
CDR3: CASSLGATNEKLFF
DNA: TGTGCCAGCAGTTTGGGAGCAACTAATGAAAAACTGTTTTTT

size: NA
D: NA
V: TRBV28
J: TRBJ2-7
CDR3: CASSTQYRVREQYF
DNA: TGTGCCAGCAGCACCCAATACAGGGTCCGGGAGCAGTACTTC

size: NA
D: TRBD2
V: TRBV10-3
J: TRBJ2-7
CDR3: CAISDDGRASYEQYF
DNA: TGTGCCATCAGTGATGACGGGAGGGCTTCCTACGAGCAGTACTTC

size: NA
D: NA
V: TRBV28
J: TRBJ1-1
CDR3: CASSLVLGRGDWDTEAFF
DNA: TGTGCCAGCAGTTTAGTACTAGGGAGGGGCGATTGGGACACTGAAGCTTTCTTT

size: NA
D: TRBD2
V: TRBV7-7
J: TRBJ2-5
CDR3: CASSLILAGSQETQYF
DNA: TGTGCTAGCAGCTTAATCCTAGCGGGGTCCCAAGAGACCCAGTACTTC

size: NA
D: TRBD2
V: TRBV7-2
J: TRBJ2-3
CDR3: CASSLVTSGATDTQYF
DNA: TGTGCCAGCAGCTTAGTAACTAGCGGGGCGACAGATACGCAGTATTTT

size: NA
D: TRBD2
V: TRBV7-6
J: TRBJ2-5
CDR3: CASSTGTSGSGETQYF
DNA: TGTGCCAGCAGCACAGGGACTAGCGGGAGTGGGGAGACCCAGTACTTC

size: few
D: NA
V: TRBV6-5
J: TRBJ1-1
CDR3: CASTTQGKGAFF
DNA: TGTGCCAGCACAACACAGGGTAAAGGAGCTTTCTTT